The 5 T cell receptor beta chains given below trace back to one sample, sequenced in a study of regulatory T cells in long-lasting Graves disease. Construction of the TCR beta libraries employed iRepertoire HTBI primers in conjunction with Arm-PCR of CDR3 regions. TCRdb used MiXCR to reprocess the multiplex PCR reads, holding one entry per CDR3 protein. The sample records more than 400,000 distinct CDR3 sequences, 15% to 20% being singletons. As for time point: newly diagnosed GD, antithyroid drugs for less than 3 months. After RNA was extracted from PBMCs, the TCR library was made from it. In addition, the sample was reused for a study of T cells in Graves' hyperthyroidism and ophthalmopathy.

The sequencing used peripheral blood mononuclear cells (PBMCs), collected at new diagnosis, from a patient treated with antithyroid drugs. These receptors were collected from a woman aged 30 to 39 with Graves disease.

For this clonotype: This likely came from a read error, as a far larger clone is one base away. The V and J genes are TRBV2 and TRBJ2-7, with 14 bases identical to TRBD2. The length of the CDR3 is 17 residues. The trim removed 6 bases at V and 4 bases at J, leaving 11 bases unmatched. Germline values: CDR1 SNHLY, CDR2 FYNNEI. This chain's CDR3 is CASRGLAGVRMPYEQYF. CDR3 DNA: TGTGCCAGCAGGGGACTAGCGGGAGTCAGAATGCCTTACGAGCAGTACTTC.

This clonotype was counted only a few times. The chain carries TRBV20-1 and TRBJ2-7; 10 bases align to TRBD2. J gave up 4 bases and V 6 bases, and 9 bases lay outside the gene matches. The CDR3 has 14 residues. CDR1 and CDR2 (germline): DFQATT, SNEGSKA (reference sequence). CDR3 loop: CSALEAGGPYEQYF. In nucleotides, the CDR3 is TGCAGTGCGCTGGAAGCGGGAGGGCCGTACGAGCAGTACTTC.

This clonotype was counted at least ten times. J is TRBJ2-7 and V is TRBV20-1, with 10 bases identical to TRBD2. Germline CDR1 and CDR2: DFQATT and SNEGSKA (reference sequence). V lost 5 bases to trimming and J lost 0 bases; unmatched junction nucleotides: 10. CDR3 length: 16 residues. The CDR3: CSASKTGTSASYEQYF. CDR3 nucleotides: TGCAGTGCTTCGAAGACCGGGACTAGCGCCTCCTACGAGCAGTACTTC.

On this clonotype itself: A far larger clone lies a single base away; this is likely a read error. The chain uses TRBV7-9 and TRBJ2-1, with D possibly being TRBD1 or TRBD2 (5 bases each). The CDR3 totals 13 residues. V lost 6 bases to trimming and J lost 6 bases, with 12 bases between them. Germline lookup yields CDR1 SEHNR and CDR2 FQNEAQ (reference sequence). CDR3 residues: CASRRGLGNEQFF. The CDR3 DNA sequence: TGTGCCAGCAGGAGGGGTCTGGGCAATGAGCAGTTCTTC. Full variable domain (remainder filled in from reference TRBV7-9 and TRBJ2-1): DTGVSQNPRHKITKRGQNVTFRCDPISEHNRLYWYRQTLGQGPEFLTYFQNEAQLEKSRLLSDRFSAERPKGSFSTLEIQRTEQGDSAMYLCASRRGLGNEQFFGPGTRLTVL.

This clonotype has a count of ten or more. The rearrangement joins TRBV9 to TRBJ2-2, with 8 bases lining up with TRBD2. Germline V gene lookup returns CDR1 SGDLS and CDR2 YYNGEE. The V and J ends lost 3 bases and 7 bases, in that order; junction bases with no gene match: 8. This CDR3 has 15 residues. In nucleotides, the CDR3 is TGTGCCAGCAGCGCAATGACTAGCGACTTCGGGGAGCTGTTTTTT. Protein: CASSAMTSDFGELFF.